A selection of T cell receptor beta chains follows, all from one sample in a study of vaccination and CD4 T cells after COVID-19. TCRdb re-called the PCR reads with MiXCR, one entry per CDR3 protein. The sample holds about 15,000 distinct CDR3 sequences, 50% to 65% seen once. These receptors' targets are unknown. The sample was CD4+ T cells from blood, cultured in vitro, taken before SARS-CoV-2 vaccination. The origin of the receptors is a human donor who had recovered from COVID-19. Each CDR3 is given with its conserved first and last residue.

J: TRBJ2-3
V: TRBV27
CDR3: CASRRTQPTGSSTDTQYF

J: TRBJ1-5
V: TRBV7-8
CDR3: CASSLDRLNQPQHF

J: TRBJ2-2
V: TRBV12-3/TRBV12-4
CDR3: CASRAVVGELFF

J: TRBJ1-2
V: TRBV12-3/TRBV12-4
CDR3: CASSLGSSSPYGYTF

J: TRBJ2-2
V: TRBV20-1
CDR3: CSARGSGGLDTGELFF

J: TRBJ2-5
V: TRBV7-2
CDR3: CASSLFPGETQYF

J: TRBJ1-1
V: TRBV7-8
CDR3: CASSLSVHNEAFF

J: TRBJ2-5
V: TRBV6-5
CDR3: CASSSGGYQETQYF

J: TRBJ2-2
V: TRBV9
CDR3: CASGQTARAGELFF

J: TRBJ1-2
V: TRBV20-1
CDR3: CSARDRAGSPRDGYTF

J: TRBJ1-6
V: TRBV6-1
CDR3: CASSNPGQTSPLHF

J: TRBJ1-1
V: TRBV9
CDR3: CASSASITPGDTEAFF

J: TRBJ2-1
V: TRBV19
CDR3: CASSIGLAGMPYNEQFF

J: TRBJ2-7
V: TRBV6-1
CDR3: CASSKSGLASGEQYF

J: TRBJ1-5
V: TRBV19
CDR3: CASSRGQGTQPQHF

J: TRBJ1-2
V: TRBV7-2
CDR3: CASSLAPVTNYGYTF

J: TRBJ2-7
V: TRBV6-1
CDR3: CASSPGGPGAYEQYF

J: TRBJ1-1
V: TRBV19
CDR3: CASRRTGMNTEAFF

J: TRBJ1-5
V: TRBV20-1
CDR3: CSARDQASGGPQHF

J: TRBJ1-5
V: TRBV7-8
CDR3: CASSLGVGQPQHF

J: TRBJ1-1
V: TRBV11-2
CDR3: CASSLGSFNTEAFF

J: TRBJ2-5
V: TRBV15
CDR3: CTTSVRTGGVKTQYF

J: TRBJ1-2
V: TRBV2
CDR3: CASNSLRGDFSGYTF

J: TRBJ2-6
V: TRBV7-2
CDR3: CASSSNGLAGLSGANVLTF

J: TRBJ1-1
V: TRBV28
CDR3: CASSTHLPTEAFF

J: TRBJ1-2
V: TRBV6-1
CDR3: CASSGGRPYGYTF

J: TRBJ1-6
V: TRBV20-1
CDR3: CSAQGGDRGYNSPLHF

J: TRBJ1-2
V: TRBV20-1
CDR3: CSADRGGQYGYTF

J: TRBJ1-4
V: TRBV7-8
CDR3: CASSWDRDHNGKLFF

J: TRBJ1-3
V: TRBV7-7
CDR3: CASSTVRGPRTLLGNTIYF

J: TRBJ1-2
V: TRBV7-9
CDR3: CASSFGVGGGGYTF

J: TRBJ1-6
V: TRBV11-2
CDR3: CASSLIDSPLHF

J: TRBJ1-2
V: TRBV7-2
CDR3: CASSFATYGGYTF

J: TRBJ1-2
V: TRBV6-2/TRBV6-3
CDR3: CASSPVFEDGYTF

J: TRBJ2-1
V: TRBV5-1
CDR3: CASSRSGIGDNEQFF

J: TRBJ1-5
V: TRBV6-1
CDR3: CASREGLSNQPQHF

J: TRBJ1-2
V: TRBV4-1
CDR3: CASSQDSSSRYGYTF

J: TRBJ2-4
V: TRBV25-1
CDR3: CASSEPSGGVGKNIQYF

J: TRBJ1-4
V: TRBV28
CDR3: CASSSPLGRTNEKLFF

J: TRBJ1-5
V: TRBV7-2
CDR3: CASSGQLNQPQHF

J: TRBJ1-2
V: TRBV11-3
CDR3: CASSPGSVGNYGYTF

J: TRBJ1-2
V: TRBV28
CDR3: CASRQGLAYGYTF

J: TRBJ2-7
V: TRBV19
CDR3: CASSIGTVTYEQYF

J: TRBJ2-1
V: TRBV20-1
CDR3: CSHLTGNEQFF

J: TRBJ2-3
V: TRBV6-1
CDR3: CASSGRRGLAGGTSRTDTQYF

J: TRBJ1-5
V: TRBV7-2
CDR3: CASSLGLDQPQHF

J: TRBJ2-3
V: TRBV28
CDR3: CASSKLAGVDHTQYF

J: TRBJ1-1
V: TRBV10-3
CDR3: CAISDGPNTEAFF

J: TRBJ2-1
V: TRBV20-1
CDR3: CSASPGAGSPEQFF

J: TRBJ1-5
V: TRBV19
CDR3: CASSIADRGIGQPQHF

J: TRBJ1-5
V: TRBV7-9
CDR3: CASSSDSSNQPQHF

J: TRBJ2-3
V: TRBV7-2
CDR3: CASTERGGSTDTQYF

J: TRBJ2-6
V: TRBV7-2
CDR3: CASSPSSGANVLTF

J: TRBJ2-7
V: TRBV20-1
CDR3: CSVKRYPYEQYF